The source of this T cell receptor (beta chain) is a study of shared clonotypes between healthy human individuals. Study results and limitations: Some naive CD4 clonotypes, around 5%, turned up in common across a handful of donors. Sampling covered blood only; tissue repertoires likely differ.

About this clone: What it binds is unknown.

The ends were cut back, 5 bases at V and 2 bases at J, with 18 bases in the middle. In germline, CDR1 is GTSNPN, CDR2 SVGIG (reference sequence). The CDR3 consists of 15 residues. Selected positively for CCR7 and CD45RO-negative, naive CD8 cells excluded terminally differentiated effector memory CD45RA+ cells. Sequencing was performed with immunoSEQ multiplex PCR; in TCRdb, only in-frame clones are kept and a portion is missing. This table has fewer than 1 million clones, 96% appearing once. The TCR originated in a man aged 30 to 45 in good health. Sequencing was done on a sample of naive CD8+ T cells sorted from blood. The chain has TRBV30 and TRBJ1-2; D is perhaps TRBD1 (6 bases). CDR3 nucleotide sequence: TGTGCCTGGGTTTGGGGGGGCTTAACAAACTATGGCTACACCTTC. It specifies CAWVWGGLTNYGYTF. The full variable domain, with the rest looked up from reference TRBV30 and TRBJ1-2, is SQTIHQWPATLVQPVGSPLSLECTVEGTSNPNLYWYRQAAGRGLQLLFYSVGIGQISSEVPQNLSASRPQDRQFILSSKKLLLSDSGFYLCAWVWGGLTNYGYTFGSGTRLTVV.